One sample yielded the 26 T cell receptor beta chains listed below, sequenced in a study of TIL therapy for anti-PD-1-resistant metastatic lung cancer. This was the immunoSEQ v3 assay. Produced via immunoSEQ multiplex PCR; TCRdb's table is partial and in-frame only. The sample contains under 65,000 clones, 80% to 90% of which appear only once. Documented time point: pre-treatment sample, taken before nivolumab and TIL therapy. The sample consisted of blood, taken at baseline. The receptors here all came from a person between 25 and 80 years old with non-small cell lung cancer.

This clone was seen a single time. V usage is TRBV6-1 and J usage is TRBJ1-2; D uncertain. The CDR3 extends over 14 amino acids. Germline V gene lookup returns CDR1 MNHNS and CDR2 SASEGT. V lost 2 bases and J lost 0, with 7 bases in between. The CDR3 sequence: CASSEFTSNYGYTF. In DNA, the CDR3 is TGTGCCAGCAGTGAATTTACGTCTAACTATGGCTACACCTTC.

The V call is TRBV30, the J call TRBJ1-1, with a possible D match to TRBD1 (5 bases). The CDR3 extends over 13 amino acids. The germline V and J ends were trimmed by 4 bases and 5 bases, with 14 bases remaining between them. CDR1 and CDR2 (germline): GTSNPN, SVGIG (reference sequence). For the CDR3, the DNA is TGTGCCTGGAAGCGTGGGGCGGGGACTGAAGCTTTCTTT. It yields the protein CAWKRGAGTEAFF.

This chain's CDR3 is CASSQGVGNPYEQYF. CDR3 sequence (DNA): TGTGCCAGCAGCCAAGGAGTGGGGAATCCCTACGAGCAGTACTTC. This sequence joins TRBV3-1 (or the pseudogene TRBV3-2) and TRBJ2-7; unclear D gene. Trimming removed 1 base at V and 2 bases at J, with 12 bases between. Germline lookup yields CDR1 LGHDT and CDR2 YNNKEL (reference sequence). This CDR3 comprises 15 residues.

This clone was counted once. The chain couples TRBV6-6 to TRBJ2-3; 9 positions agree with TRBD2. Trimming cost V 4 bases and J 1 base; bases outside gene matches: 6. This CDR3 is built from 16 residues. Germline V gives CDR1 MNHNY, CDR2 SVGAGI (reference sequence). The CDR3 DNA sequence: TGTGCCAGCAGTTCTCCCGGCGGGGGGGGCACAGATACGCAGTATTTT. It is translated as CASSSPGGGGTDTQYF.

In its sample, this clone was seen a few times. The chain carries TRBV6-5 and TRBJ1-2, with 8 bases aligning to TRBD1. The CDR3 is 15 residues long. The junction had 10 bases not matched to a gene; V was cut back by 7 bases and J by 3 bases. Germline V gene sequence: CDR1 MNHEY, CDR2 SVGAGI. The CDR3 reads CASKTTGQDYYGYTF. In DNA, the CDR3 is TGTGCCAGCAAGACAACGGGACAGGATTACTATGGCTACACCTTC.

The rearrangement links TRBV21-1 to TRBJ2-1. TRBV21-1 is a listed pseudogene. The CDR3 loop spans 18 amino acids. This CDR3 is CASRERWGSPKLYNEQFF. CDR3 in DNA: TGTGCCAGTAGGGAACGTTGGGGGTCCCCAAAACTATACAATGAGCAGTTCTTC.

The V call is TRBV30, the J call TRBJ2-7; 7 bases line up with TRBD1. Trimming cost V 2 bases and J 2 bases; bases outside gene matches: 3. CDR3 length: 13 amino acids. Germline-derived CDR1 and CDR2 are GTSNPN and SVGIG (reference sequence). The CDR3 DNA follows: TGTGCCTGGAGTCCGGGACAGACCTACGAGCAGTACTTC. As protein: CAWSPGQTYEQYF.

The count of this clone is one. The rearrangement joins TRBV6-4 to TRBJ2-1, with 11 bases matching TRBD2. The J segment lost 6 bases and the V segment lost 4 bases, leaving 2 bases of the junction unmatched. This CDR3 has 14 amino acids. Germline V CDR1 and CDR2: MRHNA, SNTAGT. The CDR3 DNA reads TGTGCCAGCAGTGCCACTAGCGGGAGCAATGAGCAGTTCTTC. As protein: CASSATSGSNEQFF.

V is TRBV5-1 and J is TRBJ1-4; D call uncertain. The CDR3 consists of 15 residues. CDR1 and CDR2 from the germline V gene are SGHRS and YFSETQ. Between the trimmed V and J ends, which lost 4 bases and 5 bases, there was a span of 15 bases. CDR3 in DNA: TGCGCCAGCAGCGGGGAGGGAGGAGGGAATGAAAAACTGTTTTTT. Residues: CASSGEGGGNEKLFF. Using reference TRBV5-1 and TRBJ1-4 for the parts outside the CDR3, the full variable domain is KAGVTQTPRYLIKTRGQQVTLSCSPISGHRSVSWYQQTPGQGLQFLFEYFSETQRNKGNFPGRFSGRQFSNSRSEMNVSTLELGDSALYLCASSGEGGGNEKLFFGSGTQLSVL.

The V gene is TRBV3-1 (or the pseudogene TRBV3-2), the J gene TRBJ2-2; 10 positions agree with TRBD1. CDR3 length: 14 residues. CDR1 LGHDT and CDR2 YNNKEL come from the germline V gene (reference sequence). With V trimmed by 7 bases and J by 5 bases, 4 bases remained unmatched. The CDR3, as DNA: TGTGCCAGCATGGCGGGACAGGGGACCGGGGAGCTGTTTTTT. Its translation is CASMAGQGTGELFF.

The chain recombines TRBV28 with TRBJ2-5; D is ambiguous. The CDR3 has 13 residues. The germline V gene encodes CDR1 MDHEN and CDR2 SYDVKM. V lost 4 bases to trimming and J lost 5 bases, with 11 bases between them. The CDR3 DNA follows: TGTGCCAGCAGTTCAGACCCAATGGAGACCCAGTACTTC. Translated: CASSSDPMETQYF.

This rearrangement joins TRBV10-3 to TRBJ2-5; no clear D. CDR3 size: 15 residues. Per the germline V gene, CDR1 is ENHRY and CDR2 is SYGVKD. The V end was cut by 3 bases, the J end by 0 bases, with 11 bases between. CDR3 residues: CAISDPREYQETQYF. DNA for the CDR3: TGTGCCATCAGTGACCCTCGAGAGTACCAAGAGACCCAGTACTTC.

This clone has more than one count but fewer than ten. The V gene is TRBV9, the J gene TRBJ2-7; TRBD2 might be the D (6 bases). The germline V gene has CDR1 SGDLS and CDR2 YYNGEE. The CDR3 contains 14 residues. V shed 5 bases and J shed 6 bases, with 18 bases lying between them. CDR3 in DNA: TGTGCCAGCAGTTCCACCGCGGGCGGGGTCGAGCAGTACTTC. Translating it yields CASSSTAGGVEQYF.

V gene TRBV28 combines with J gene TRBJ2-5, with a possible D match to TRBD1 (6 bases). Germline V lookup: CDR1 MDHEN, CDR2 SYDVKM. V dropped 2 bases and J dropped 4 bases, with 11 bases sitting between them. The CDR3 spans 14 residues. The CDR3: CASSLVGGGETQYF. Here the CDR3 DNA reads TGTGCCAGCAGTTTAGTAGGGGGTGGAGAGACCCAGTACTTC.

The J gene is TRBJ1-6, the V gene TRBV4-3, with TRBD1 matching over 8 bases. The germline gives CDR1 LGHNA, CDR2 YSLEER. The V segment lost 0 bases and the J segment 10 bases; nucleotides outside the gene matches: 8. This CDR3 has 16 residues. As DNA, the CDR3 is TGCGCCAGCAGCCAAGATTTAACAGGGGGAACCTCACCCCTCCACTTT. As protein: CASSQDLTGGTSPLHF.

CDR3 coding DNA: TGTGCCAGCAGAGGAACCGGGACTAAGAACACTGAAGCTTTCTTT. It yields the protein CASRGTGTKNTEAFF. The chain couples TRBV7-2 to TRBJ1-1; D might be TRBD1 (5 bases). The ends were cut back, 6 bases at V and 1 base at J, with 15 bases in the middle. This CDR3 has 15 amino acids. The germline V gene encodes CDR1 SGHTA and CDR2 FQGNSA.

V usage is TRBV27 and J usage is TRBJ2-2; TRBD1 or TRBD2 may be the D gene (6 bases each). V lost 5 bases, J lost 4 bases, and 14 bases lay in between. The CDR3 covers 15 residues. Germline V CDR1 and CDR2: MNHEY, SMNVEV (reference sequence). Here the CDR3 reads CASSTLGGGTGELFF. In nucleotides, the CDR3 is TGTGCCAGCAGTACCTTGGGGGGCGGCACCGGGGAGCTGTTTTTT.

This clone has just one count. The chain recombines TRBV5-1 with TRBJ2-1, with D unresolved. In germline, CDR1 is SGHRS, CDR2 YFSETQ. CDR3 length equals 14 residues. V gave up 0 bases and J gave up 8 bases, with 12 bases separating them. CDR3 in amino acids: CASSLAWQDYEQFF. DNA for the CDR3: TGCGCCAGCAGCTTGGCCTGGCAGGATTATGAGCAGTTCTTC.

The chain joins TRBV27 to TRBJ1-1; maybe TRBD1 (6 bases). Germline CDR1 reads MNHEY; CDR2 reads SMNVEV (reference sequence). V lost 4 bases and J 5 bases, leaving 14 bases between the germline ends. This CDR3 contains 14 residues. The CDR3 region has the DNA TGTGCCAGCAGTTGGGGGCCTGCCTCAACTGAAGCTTTCTTT. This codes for CASSWGPASTEAFF.

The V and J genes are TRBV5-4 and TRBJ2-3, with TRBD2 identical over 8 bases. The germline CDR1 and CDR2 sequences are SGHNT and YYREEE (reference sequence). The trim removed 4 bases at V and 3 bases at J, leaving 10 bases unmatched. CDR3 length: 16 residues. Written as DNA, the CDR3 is TGTGCCAGCAGCCCAGGACTAGCCTTAAAAACAGATACGCAGTATTTT. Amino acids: CASSPGLALKTDTQYF.

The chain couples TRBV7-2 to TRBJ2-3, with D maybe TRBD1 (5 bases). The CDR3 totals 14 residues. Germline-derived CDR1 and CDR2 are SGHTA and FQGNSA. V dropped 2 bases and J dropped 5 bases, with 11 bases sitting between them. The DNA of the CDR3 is TGTGCCAGCAGCTTATCAGGGCCCGGAGATACGCAGTATTTT. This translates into CASSLSGPGDTQYF.

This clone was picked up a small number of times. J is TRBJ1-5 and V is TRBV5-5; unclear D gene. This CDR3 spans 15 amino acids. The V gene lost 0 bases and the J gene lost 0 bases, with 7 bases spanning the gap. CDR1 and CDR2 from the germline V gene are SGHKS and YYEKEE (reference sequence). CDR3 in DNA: TGTGCCAGCAGCTTGGCCGCCTATAGCAATCAGCCCCAGCATTTT. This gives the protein CASSLAAYSNQPQHF. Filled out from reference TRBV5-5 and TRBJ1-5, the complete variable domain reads DAGVTQSPTHLIKTRGQQVTLRCSPISGHKSVSWYQQVLGQGPQFIFQYYEKEERGRGNFPDRFSARQFPNYSSELNVNALLLGDSALYLCASSLAAYSNQPQHFGDGTRLSIL.

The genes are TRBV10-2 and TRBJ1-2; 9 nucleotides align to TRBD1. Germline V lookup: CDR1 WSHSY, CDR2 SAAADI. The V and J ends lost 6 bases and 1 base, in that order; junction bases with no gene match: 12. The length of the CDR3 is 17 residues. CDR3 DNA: TGCGCCAGCAGACGGGACAGGGAATACCCCTTTAACTATGGCTACACCTTC. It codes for CASRRDREYPFNYGYTF.

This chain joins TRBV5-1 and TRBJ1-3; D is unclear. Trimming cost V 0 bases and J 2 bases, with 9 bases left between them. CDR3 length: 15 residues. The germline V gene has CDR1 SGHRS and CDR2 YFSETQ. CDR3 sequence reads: CASSLGPEPGNTIYF. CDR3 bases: TGCGCCAGCAGCTTGGGGCCGGAACCTGGAAACACCATATATTTT.

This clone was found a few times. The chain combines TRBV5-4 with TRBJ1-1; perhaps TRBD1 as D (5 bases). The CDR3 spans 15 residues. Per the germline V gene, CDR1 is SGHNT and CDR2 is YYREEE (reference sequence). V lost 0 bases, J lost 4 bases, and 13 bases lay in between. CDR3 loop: CASSLGGTVATEAFF. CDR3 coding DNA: TGTGCCAGCAGCTTGGGCGGGACGGTTGCCACTGAAGCTTTCTTT.

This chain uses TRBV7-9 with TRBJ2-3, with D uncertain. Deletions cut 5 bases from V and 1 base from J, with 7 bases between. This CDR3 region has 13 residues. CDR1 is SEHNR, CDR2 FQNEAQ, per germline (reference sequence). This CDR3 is CASSLGGTDTQYF. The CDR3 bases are TGTGCCAGCAGCCTAGGAGGCACAGATACGCAGTATTTT.